This TCR beta chain was captured by sequencing in a study of early T cells in non-severe SARS-CoV-2 infection. Study-wide findings and caveats: Clonotype matching in VDJdb favored anti-spike CD8 responses and did not capture private and CD4 specificities.

Individually, cDNA molecules had unique molecular identifiers attached to them. TCRdb re-called the 5' RACE reads through MiXCR, storing one row per CDR3 protein. The repertoire holds about 50,000 distinct CDR3 sequences, around 6.5% seen once, with under 9% in the top ten. Trimming pared 6 bases from V and 1 base from J, leaving 18 bases between. The CDR3 sequence is 16 residues long. The table lists this clonotype with many counts. Its specificity is not known. The genes are TRBV12-3 or TRBV12-4 and TRBJ2-5; maybe TRBD2 (6 bases). Source: whole blood, taken at baseline. This sequence originates from an adult who was a healthcare worker with PCR-confirmed SARS-CoV-2 infection or an uninfected control (not recorded which). CDR3 in amino acids: CASRGGILQLQETQYF. For the CDR3, the DNA is TGTGCCAGCAGGGGGGGAATATTACAACTCCAAGAGACCCAGTACTTC.